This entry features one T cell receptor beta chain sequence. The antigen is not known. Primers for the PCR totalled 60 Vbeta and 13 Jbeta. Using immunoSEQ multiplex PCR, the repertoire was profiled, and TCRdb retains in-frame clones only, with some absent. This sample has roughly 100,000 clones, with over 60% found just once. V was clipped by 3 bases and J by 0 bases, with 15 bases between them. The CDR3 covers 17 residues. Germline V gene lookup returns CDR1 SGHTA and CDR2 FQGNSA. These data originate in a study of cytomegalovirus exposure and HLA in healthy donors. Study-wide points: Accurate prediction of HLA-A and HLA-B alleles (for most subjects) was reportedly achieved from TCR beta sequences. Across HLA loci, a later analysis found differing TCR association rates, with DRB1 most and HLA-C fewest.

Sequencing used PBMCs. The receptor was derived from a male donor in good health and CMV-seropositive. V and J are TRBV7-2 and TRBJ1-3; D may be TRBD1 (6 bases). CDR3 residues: CASSFTGGQSSGNTIYF. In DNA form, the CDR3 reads TGTGCCAGCAGCTTCACGGGGGGCCAGAGCTCTGGAAACACCATATATTTT. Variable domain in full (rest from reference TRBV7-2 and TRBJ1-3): GAGVSQSPSNKVTEKGKDVELRCDPISGHTALYWYRQSLGQGLEFLIYFQGNSAPDKSGLPSDRFSAERTGGSVSTLTIQRTQQEDSAVYLCASSFTGGQSSGNTIYFGEGSWLTVV.